These T cell receptor beta chains were read from a single sample in a study of blood T cell repertoires in COVID-19. Clones were read by immunoSEQ multiplex PCR, and TCRdb kept only the in-frame ones, dropping some. The repertoire holds a few hundred thousand clones, with around 91% as singletons. Sequencing was done on a sample of PBMCs or T cells enriched from blood (not recorded which). These receptors came from a woman under 30 with acute COVID-19. Each CDR3 is given with its conserved first and last residue. A D gene is named only where the DNA matches it firmly. Clone size, where shown, is once, few, many, or a class for clones that have expanded.

d_call j_call clone_size v_call cdr3_aa cdr3_nt
TRBD2 TRBJ2-1 once TRBV5-1 CASSLGGTSSYNEQFF TGCGCCAGCAGCTTGGGGGGGACTAGTTCCTACAATGAGCAGTTCTTC
TRBD1 TRBJ2-1 . TRBV27 CASGTGGSYNEQFF TGTGCCAGCGGGACAGGGGGATCCTACAATGAGCAGTTCTTC
. TRBJ2-2 once TRBV4-2 CASSQVLGDTGELFF TGTGCCAGCAGCCAAGTTTTAGGGGACACCGGGGAGCTGTTTTTT
TRBD1 TRBJ1-6 . TRBV19 CASSALPGQDYSPLHF TGTGCCAGTAGTGCCTTACCGGGACAGGATTATTCACCCCTCCACTTT
. TRBJ1-1 . TRBV30 CAWTPGGPLNTEAFF TGTGCCTGGACCCCCGGAGGGCCCTTGAACACTGAAGCTTTCTTT
TRBD2 TRBJ2-7 . TRBV6-5 CASSQLAGEYEQYF TGTGCCAGCAGTCAGCTAGCGGGAGAGTACGAGCAGTACTTC
. TRBJ1-3 . TRBV6-1 CASSDTPSGNTIYF TGTGCCAGCAGTGACACACCCTCTGGAAACACCATATATTTT
. TRBJ2-3 . TRBV12-3/TRBV12-4 CASSLARRDTQYF TGTGCCAGCAGTTTAGCGCGGAGGGATACGCAGTATTTT
TRBD2 TRBJ2-7 . TRBV5-5 CASSLGRGGMMPYEQYF TGTGCCAGCAGCTTGGGTCGGGGGGGCATGATGCCCTACGAGCAGTACTTC
. TRBJ1-4 . TRBV28 CASSVVAGYRLPTNEKLFF TGTGCCAGCAGCGTAGTGGCAGGGTACCGCCTGCCAACTAATGAAAAACTGTTTTTT
TRBD2 TRBJ2-1 . TRBV9 CASSSSRGGTSGVYNEQFF TGTGCCAGCAGCTCAAGTAGAGGAGGGACTAGCGGGGTATACAATGAGCAGTTCTTC
. TRBJ1-5 . TRBV9 CASSVGGYSNQPQHF TGTGCCAGCAGCGTAGGGGGCTATAGCAATCAGCCCCAGCATTTT